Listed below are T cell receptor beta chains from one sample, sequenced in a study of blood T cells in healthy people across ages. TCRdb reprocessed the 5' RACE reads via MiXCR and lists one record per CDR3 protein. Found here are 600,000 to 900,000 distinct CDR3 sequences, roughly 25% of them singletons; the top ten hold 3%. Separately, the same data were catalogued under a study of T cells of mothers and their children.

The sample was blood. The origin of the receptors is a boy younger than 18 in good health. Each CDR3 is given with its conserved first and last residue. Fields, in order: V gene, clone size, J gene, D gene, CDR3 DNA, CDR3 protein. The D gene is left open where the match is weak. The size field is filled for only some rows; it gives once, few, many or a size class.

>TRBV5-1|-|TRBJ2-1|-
TGCGCCAGCAGCCCCGGCGGGACGGTCACCTACAATGAGCAGTTCTTC
CASSPGGTVTYNEQFF
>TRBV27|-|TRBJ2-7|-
TGTGCCAGCAGCTTGACGGTGGGATACGAGCAGTACTTC
CASSLTVGYEQYF
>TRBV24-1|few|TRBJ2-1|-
TGTGCCACCAGTGATCTCTGGGGCGAGCAGTTCTTC
CATSDLWGEQFF
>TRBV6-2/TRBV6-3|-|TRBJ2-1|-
TGTGCCAGCAGTTACTCGAATACACGCGGCTCCAATGAGCAGTTCTTC
CASSYSNTRGSNEQFF
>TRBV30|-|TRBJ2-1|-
TGTGCCTGGAGCCCCCATGGCGGGAAGAGCTCCTACAATGAGCAGTTCTTC
CAWSPHGGKSSYNEQFF
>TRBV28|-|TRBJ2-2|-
TGTGCCAGCAGGGACGGGGGGAACACCGGGGAGCTGTTTTTT
CASRDGGNTGELFF
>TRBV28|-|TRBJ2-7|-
TGTGCCAGCAGTTCCCCCGGAGGGGAATCGTACGAGCAGTACTTC
CASSSPGGESYEQYF
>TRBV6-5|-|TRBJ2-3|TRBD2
TGTACCAGCAGTTACGGCAATAGCGGGGGGGATACGCAGTATTTT
CTSSYGNSGGDTQYF
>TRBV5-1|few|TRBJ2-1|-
TGCGCCAGCAGCCGGGTGTTAGGTCTCGGGACCAATGAGCAGTTCTTC
CASSRVLGLGTNEQFF
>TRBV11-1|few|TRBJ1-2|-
TGTGCCAGCAGCTTAACTTCGGGGGCCTCCTATGGCTACACCTTC
CASSLTSGASYGYTF
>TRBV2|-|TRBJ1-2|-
TGTGCCAGCAGTCTCGGATCTGGGGAAAGGGGCACCTTC
CASSLGSGERGTF
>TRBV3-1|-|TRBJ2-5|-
TGTGCCAGCAGGTCCACGGGGGTCCAAGAGACCCAGTACTTC
CASRSTGVQETQYF
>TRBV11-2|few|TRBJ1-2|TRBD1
TGTGCCAGCAGCCAAGACAGGGCCCACACCTTC
CASSQDRAHTF
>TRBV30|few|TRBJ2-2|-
TGTGCCTGGAGTAGGACAGCGAACACCGGGGAGCTGTTTTTT
CAWSRTANTGELFF
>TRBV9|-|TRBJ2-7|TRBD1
TGTGCCAGCAGCGCATGGGGGACAGGGACCTACGAGCAGTACTTC
CASSAWGTGTYEQYF
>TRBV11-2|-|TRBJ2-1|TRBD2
TGTGCCAGCAGCACGCCAAGCAGGACTAGCGGGAGTTTGGGCTCCTACAATGAGCAGTTCTTC
CASSTPSRTSGSLGSYNEQFF
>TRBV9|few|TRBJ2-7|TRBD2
TGTGCCAGCAGCCAAGGGGGGACTAGCGGCGACGAGCAGTACTTC
CASSQGGTSGDEQYF
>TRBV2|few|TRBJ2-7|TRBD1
TGTGCCAGCAGAGACAGGGGTGGCGGGGAGCAGTACTTC
CASRDRGGGEQYF
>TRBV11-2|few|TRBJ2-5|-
TGTGCCAGCAGCTTAAGCATCCCGGAGACCCAGTACTTC
CASSLSIPETQYF
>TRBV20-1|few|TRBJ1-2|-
TGCAGTGCCCCGTGGCCGGGTAACTATGGCTACACCTTC
CSAPWPGNYGYTF
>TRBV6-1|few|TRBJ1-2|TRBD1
TGTGCCATCATGAAGGGACAGGGCTATGGCTACACCTTC
CAIMKGQGYGYTF
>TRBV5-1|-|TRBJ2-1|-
TGCGCCAGCACCCCCTGGGGGCTAACCGGGAACCAGTATTACAATGAGCAGTTCTTC
CASTPWGLTGNQYYNEQFF
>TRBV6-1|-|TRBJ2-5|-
TGTGCCAGCAGCTCCCGGGGGATACGGTACCAAGAGACCCAGTACTTC
CASSSRGIRYQETQYF
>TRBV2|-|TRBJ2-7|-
TGTGCCAGCAGTGAATCGTCCAGGCCAACCTACGAGCAGTACTTC
CASSESSRPTYEQYF
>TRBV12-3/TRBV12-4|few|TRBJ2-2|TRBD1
TGTGCCAGCAACGACCGGGACAGGGTGGTCGGGGAGCTGTTTTTT
CASNDRDRVVGELFF
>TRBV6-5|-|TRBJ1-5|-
TGTGCCAGCAGTTACTCAGGTCAAAACAGTCAGCCCCAGCATTTT
CASSYSGQNSQPQHF
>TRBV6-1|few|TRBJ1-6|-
TGTGCCAGCAGTGAGGCCCCAGGGGCACCCCTCCACTTT
CASSEAPGAPLHF
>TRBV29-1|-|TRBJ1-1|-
TGCAGCGTTGGAGGGAAGACTGAAGCTTTCTTT
CSVGGKTEAFF
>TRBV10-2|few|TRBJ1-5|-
TGCGCCAGCAGTGAGTCTATAGGCCTCAATCAGCCCCAGCATTTT
CASSESIGLNQPQHF
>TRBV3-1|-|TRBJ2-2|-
TGTGCCAGCAGCCAAGGAATCGAAACCGGGGAGCTGTTTTTT
CASSQGIETGELFF
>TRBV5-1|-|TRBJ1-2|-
TGCGCCAGCAGCTTGGAGGCAGGGAACGGCTACACCTTC
CASSLEAGNGYTF
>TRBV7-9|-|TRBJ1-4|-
TGTGCCAGCAGCCTCGGGTTTGGGGAAAAACTGTTTTTT
CASSLGFGEKLFF
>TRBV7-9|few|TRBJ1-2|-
TGTGCCAGCAAAGCGGGGGCGCTCTCCATCTATGGCTACACCTTC
CASKAGALSIYGYTF
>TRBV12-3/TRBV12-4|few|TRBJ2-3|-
TGTGCCAGCAGTTTGAAGGGTGGTGCAGATACGCAGTATTTT
CASSLKGGADTQYF
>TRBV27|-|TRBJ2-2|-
TGTGCCAGCAGTTTAAGGTGGACCGGCCGGACCGGGGAGCTGTTTTTT
CASSLRWTGRTGELFF
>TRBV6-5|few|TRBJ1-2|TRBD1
TGTGCCAGCAGGGACAGGCCTAACTATGGCTACACCTTC
CASRDRPNYGYTF
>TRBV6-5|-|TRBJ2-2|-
TGTGCCAGCAGTTACTCGATAGGGGAAACCGGGGAGCTGTTTTTT
CASSYSIGETGELFF
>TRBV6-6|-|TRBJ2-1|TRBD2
TGTGCCAGCAGTTACACTAGCGGGGGGCCGCATGAGCAGTTCTTC
CASSYTSGGPHEQFF
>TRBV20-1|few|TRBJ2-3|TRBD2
TGCAGTGCGGCGACTAGCGGGGTAAATACGCAGTATTTT
CSAATSGVNTQYF
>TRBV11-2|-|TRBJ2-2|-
TGTGCCGGCAGCTTGTACAGGGAAACCGGGGAGCTGTTTTTT
CAGSLYRETGELFF